This T cell receptor (beta chain) derives from a study of OX40 agonist ivuxolimab in advanced cancers. Looking at the study overall: Ivuxolimab, which targeted the costimulatory receptor OX40 (CD134), was an agonistic, fully human IgG2 monoclonal antibody. Intravenous ivuxolimab was administered to patients every 2 weeks at six dose levels: 0.01, 0.1, 0.3, 1.5, 3 and 10 mg/kg. Among the roughly 52 dose-escalation patients, 19 had hepatocellular carcinoma, around 15 melanoma, 9 renal cell carcinoma and 9 head and neck cancer. A male proportion of around 80% and a mean age of approximately 61 years, ranging from about 23 to 79, were recorded for the dose-escalation cohort. Prior anti-PD-1, anti-PD-L1 or anti-CTLA-4 therapy was permitted, and about two fifths of dose-escalation patients had received checkpoint inhibitors. Partial responses occurred in three dose-escalation patients, of whom one had hepatocellular carcinoma and two had cutaneous melanoma. The purpose of peripheral TCRbeta sequencing was to test whether ivuxolimab changed TCR sequence diversity and led to clonal T-cell expansion. The paper covers the monotherapy dose-escalation part of the phase I ivuxolimab trial, which included N of about 56 patients.

From the cysteine up to the phenylalanine, the CDR3 has a length of 13 residues. The CDR3 DNA has 39 bases and is translated from base 1. V gives up 2 bases and J gives up 2 bases, and the segment between their germline ends measures 8 bases. The germline V gene specifies SGDLS as CDR1 and YYNGEE as CDR2. The full study reports these points: After ivuxolimab, CD8+ T cells had more expanded clones than CD4+ T cells on average. In the 0.1-3.0 mg/kg groups, partial responders had among the lowest normalized peripheral clonal expansion, particularly in CD8+ T cells. The antigen specificity of the clonally expanded peripheral T cells was not determined. At doses of 0.1 to 3.0 mg/kg, clonal expansion of both CD4+ and CD8+ T cells in blood was seen between baseline and week 6. Low levels of normalized T-cell clonal expansion were also seen in some patients who did not respond.

The trial excluded patients who had a history of autoimmune disease or were on systemic immunosuppression. In every dose cohort, peripheral blood was drawn for TCR sequencing at baseline, cycle 4 day 1, and cycle 7 day 1. The samples were taken from a phase I, first-in-human, multicenter, open-label dose-escalation trial of ivuxolimab. Adults with locally advanced or metastatic melanoma, renal cell, hepatocellular, or head and neck squamous cell carcinoma were enrolled in the trial. Before TCR sequencing, CD4+ T cells and CD8+ T cells from peripheral blood were sorted into separate populations. Remarks on this clone: Its antigen remains unidentified. Base qualities were left out, and no much larger clone turns up one base away.

Genomic DNA was extracted from sorted cells for sequencing of the TCRbeta CDR3 region. The immunoSEQ Assay was used to sequence the TCRbeta CDR3 regions. TCRdb obtained this table from immuneACCESS and retained in-frame rearrangements with V and J assigned. These tables miss some clones; where compared with another copy, unresolved V genes account for less than half of the shortfall, and the remainder is unexplained. Recorded for this sample are under 15,000 clones; roughly 87% of them occurred a single time. The top ten clones comprise approximately 61% of the sample. This chain joins TRBV9 to TRBJ2-7; a tentative D match to TRBD1 spans 6 bases. This clonotype was obtained from an adult with an advanced solid tumor such as melanoma, head and neck, liver or kidney cancer. The input for sequencing was CD4+ or CD8+ T cells sorted from blood, taken in a trial of the OX40 agonist ivuxolimab. The DNA sequence reads TGTGCCAGCAGCGTTGGGGACACCTACGAGCAGTACTTC. Its translation reads: CASSVGDTYEQYF.